The 21 T cell receptor beta chains listed next were all sequenced from one sample in a study of blood T cells in healthy people across ages. The use of a sample-barcoded 5' primer and a J-beta primer mix characterized a second PCR of roughly 6 to 11 cycles. Via MiXCR, TCRdb re-called the 5' RACE reads, giving one row per CDR3 protein. The sample includes approximately 780,000 distinct CDR3 sequences, about a quarter of them seen just once. These sequences were also reported in another study, on T cells of mothers and their children.

Input material: blood. These receptors all come from a boy aged 5-17 years in good health.

This clonotype has a count of ten or more. V is TRBV12-3 or TRBV12-4 and J is TRBJ2-1, with D unclear. The CDR3 length is 13 residues. V lost 2 bases and J lost 7, with 9 bases in between. CDR3 in amino acids: CASSLILGNEQFF. In nucleotides, the CDR3 is TGTGCCAGCAGTTTAATTTTAGGTAATGAGCAGTTCTTC.

The table lists this clonotype with a few counts. This chain connects TRBV11-3 to TRBJ2-1, with D possibly matching TRBD1 (6 bases). V gave up 3 bases and J gave up 5 bases, with 8 bases separating them. This CDR3 contains 13 residues. Germline V CDR1 and CDR2: SGHNT, YENEEA. The chain's CDR3 is CASSFYRDNEQFF. The CDR3 DNA reads TGTGCCAGCAGCTTCTACAGGGACAATGAGCAGTTCTTC.

This clonotype was observed many times. This chain joins TRBV20-1 and TRBJ2-4, with D uncertain. CDR1 and CDR2 from the germline V gene are DFQATT and SNEGSKA (reference sequence). The CDR3 spans 13 residues. Trimming removed 3 bases from V and 2 bases from J, with 8 bases in between. CDR3 sequence: CSASLRTKNIQYF. The DNA of the CDR3 is TGCAGTGCTAGTTTAAGAACCAAAAACATTCAGTACTTC.

The chain recombines TRBV27 with TRBJ1-5; D perhaps matches TRBD1 (5 bases). Per the germline V gene, CDR1 is MNHEY and CDR2 is SMNVEV (reference sequence). V gave up 3 bases and J gave up 4 bases, with 13 bases separating them. This CDR3 is built from 15 residues. The chain's CDR3 is CASSLSRGLNQPQHF. The CDR3 region has the DNA TGTGCCAGCAGTTTGAGTAGGGGCCTAAATCAGCCCCAGCATTTT.

CDR3 sequence reads: CASSPLTGTVYNEQFF. The CDR3 nucleotides read TGTGCCAGCAGCCCGTTGACCGGGACAGTTTACAATGAGCAGTTCTTC. The rearrangement uses TRBV6-6 and TRBJ2-1; 7 bases are a match to TRBD1. Germline trimming cut 6 bases from V and 4 bases from J; bases unmatched to any gene: 12. This CDR3 is built from 16 residues. Germline CDR1 and CDR2: MNHNY and SVGAGI (reference sequence).

This clonotype was seen a handful of times. The chain links TRBV9 to TRBJ2-5, with TRBD1 matching 10 bases. The CDR3 spans 15 residues. CDR1 is SGDLS, CDR2 YYNGEE, per germline. V lost 4 bases to trimming and J lost 5 bases; unmatched junction nucleotides: 8. The CDR3 DNA follows: TGTGCCAGCAGCACGACAGGGGGCGGGTTGGAGACCCAGTACTTC. Protein product: CASSTTGGGLETQYF. Based on the CDR3 plus reference TRBV9 and TRBJ2-5, the full variable domain is DSGVTQTPKHLITATGQRVTLRCSPRSGDLSVYWYQQSLDQGLQFLIQYYNGEERAKGNILERFSAQQFPDLHSELNLSSLELGDSALYFCASSTTGGGLETQYFGPGTRLLVL.

This clonotype turned up a few times. The V and J genes are TRBV12-3 or TRBV12-4 and TRBJ2-5; TRBD1 matches at 8 bases. The better agreement between TRBJ2-1 and the DNA end casts doubt on the J call. The CDR3 totals 14 residues. The CDR3 DNA is TGTGCCAGCAGTCTAGGACAGGGCCGGGATGAGCAGTTCTTC. The encoded protein is CASSLGQGRDEQFF.

This clonotype was counted only a few times. This chain uses TRBV28 with TRBJ1-1, with 10 nucleotides matching TRBD1. The germline V gene encodes CDR1 MDHEN and CDR2 SYDVKM. V shed 10 bases and J 5 bases; nucleotides not matched to a gene: 10. The CDR3 covers 14 residues. The DNA for the CDR3 is TGTGCCATTATGACAGGGGGCCGTGGGACTGAAGCTTTCTTT. It specifies CAIMTGGRGTEAFF. The variable domain in full, with the rest retrieved from reference TRBV28 and TRBJ1-1, is DVKVTQSSRYLVKRTGEKVFLECVQDMDHENMFWYRQDPGLGLRLIYFSYDVKMKEKGDIPEGYSVSREKKERFSLILESASTNQTSMYLCAIMTGGRGTEAFFGQGTRLTVV.

This clonotype showed up just a few times. V gene TRBV6-2 or TRBV6-3 combines with J gene TRBJ1-5; no definite D call. This CDR3 contains 16 residues. With 3 bases removed from V and 1 base from J, the gap between germline ends came to 13 bases. Germline CDR1 is MNHEY and CDR2 is SVGEGT. CDR3 DNA: TGTGCCAGCAGTTATGCCCTTCCCGTAAGCAATCAGCCCCAGCATTTT. Translated, it gives CASSYALPVSNQPQHF.

The V and J genes are TRBV12-3 or TRBV12-4 and TRBJ2-7; D possibly corresponds to TRBD1 (5 bases). Trimming removed 1 base from V and 6 bases from J, with 13 bases in between. This CDR3 contains 14 residues. The CDR3 reads CASSLEGREREQYF. CDR3 sequence (DNA): TGTGCCAGCAGTTTAGAAGGCAGGGAACGCGAGCAGTACTTC.

This chain's CDR3 is CSAPLGQENYGYTF. Here the CDR3 DNA reads TGCAGTGCTCCTTTAGGACAGGAAAACTATGGCTACACCTTC. The chain carries TRBV20-1 and TRBJ1-2; 7 nucleotides align to TRBD1. V shed 5 bases and J 2 bases; nucleotides not matched to a gene: 8. Germline CDR1 is DFQATT and CDR2 is SNEGSKA (reference sequence). The CDR3 sequence is 14 residues long.

This clonotype was picked up a small number of times. A read error may produce the germline difference seen at one junction end. The rearrangement uses TRBV12-3 or TRBV12-4 and TRBJ2-5, with D tentatively TRBD1 (5 bases). The CDR3 is made up of 15 amino acids. Here the CDR3 DNA reads TGTGCCAGCAGCTTAGGACACCTCCCCCTACGAGAGCAGTACTTC. It specifies CASSLGHLPLREQYF.

CDR3 nucleotide sequence: TGTGCCAGCAGCACCGGGACAGGGGAATACAATGAGCAGTTCTTC. Its protein is CASSTGTGEYNEQFF. V usage is TRBV2 and J usage is TRBJ2-5, with 10 bases fitting TRBD1. The J call may be faulty, since TRBJ2-1 better matches the DNA end. CDR1 is SNHLY, CDR2 FYNNEI, per germline. This CDR3 is built from 15 residues.

This chain connects TRBV7-2 to TRBJ1-4; D is undetermined. Germline CDR1 reads SGHTA; CDR2 reads FQGNSA. V was shortened by 6 bases and J by 2 bases, with 10 bases between the two germline ends. CDR3 length: 14 amino acids. The CDR3, as DNA: TGTGCCAGCAGTCCAGACGGGACTAATGAAAAACTGTTTTTT. Encoded protein: CASSPDGTNEKLFF.

There are a few counts of this clonotype. The chain uses TRBV7-2 and TRBJ1-2; TRBD1 matches at 7 bases. Germline CDR1 is SGHTA and CDR2 is FQGNSA. The ends lost 3 bases at V and 8 bases at J; junction bases unmatched: 9. The CDR3 is 14 residues long. This chain's CDR3 is CASSFRDRSSGYTF. For the CDR3, the DNA is TGTGCCAGCAGCTTCCGGGACAGATCCTCCGGCTACACCTTC.

J is TRBJ1-2 and V is TRBV27; D gene uncertain. The CDR3 extends over 14 amino acids. Per the germline V gene, CDR1 is MNHEY and CDR2 is SMNVEV (reference sequence). Deletions cut 0 bases from V and 3 bases from J, with 8 bases between. CDR3: CASSLSAGYYGYTF. For the CDR3, the DNA is TGTGCCAGCAGTTTATCGGCAGGCTACTATGGCTACACCTTC.

The V and J genes are TRBV4-1 and TRBJ2-7; the match to TRBD1 covers 9 bases. Germline assignment: CDR1 MGHRA and CDR2 YSYEKL. This CDR3 region has 16 residues. V was clipped by 4 bases and J by 2 bases; unmatched bases: 9. This chain's CDR3 is CASSRAPGQGTYEQYF. The CDR3 DNA reads as TGCGCCAGCAGCCGAGCACCGGGACAGGGCACCTACGAGCAGTACTTC.

In its sample, this clonotype was seen a few times. This chain links TRBV11-2 with TRBJ2-5; D is ambiguous. Germline lookup yields CDR1 SGHAT and CDR2 FQNNGV. Trimming took off 3 bases at V and 1 base at J, with 6 bases between the two ends. The CDR3 extends over 13 amino acids. DNA of the CDR3: TGTGCCAGCAGCTTCTTCGTCCAAGAGACCCAGTACTTC. Amino acid sequence: CASSFFVQETQYF.

This chain connects TRBV6-1 to TRBJ2-6, with D possibly being TRBD1 (6 bases). The CDR3 is 15 amino acids. CDR1 is MNHNS and CDR2 is SASEGT in the germline V gene. V was shortened by 1 base and J by 4 bases, with 8 bases between the two germline ends. The CDR3 is CASSEEGVGANVLTF. The CDR3, as DNA: TGTGCCAGCAGTGAAGAGGGGGTAGGGGCCAACGTCCTGACTTTC.

This clonotype has just a few counts. V is TRBV29-1 and J is TRBJ2-1; tentatively, D is TRBD1 (5 bases). Germline values: CDR1 SQVTM, CDR2 ANQGSEA. The V and J ends lost 4 bases and 10 bases respectively, with 17 bases between them. This CDR3 contains 13 residues. CDR3 sequence: CSVVGHALDEQFF. Here the CDR3 DNA reads TGCAGCGTTGTGGGGCACGCGTTGGACGAGCAGTTCTTC.

This clonotype was picked up a small number of times. The gene calls are TRBV20-1 and TRBJ2-1, with 10 bases aligning to TRBD2. The germline V gene encodes CDR1 DFQATT and CDR2 SNEGSKA (reference sequence). The CDR3 is 14 residues long. Germline trimming cut 5 bases from V and 7 bases from J; bases unmatched to any gene: 8. The DNA for the CDR3 is TGCAGTGCTTTTCTAGCGGGGGAGTCGAATGAGCAGTTCTTC. It translates to CSAFLAGESNEQFF.